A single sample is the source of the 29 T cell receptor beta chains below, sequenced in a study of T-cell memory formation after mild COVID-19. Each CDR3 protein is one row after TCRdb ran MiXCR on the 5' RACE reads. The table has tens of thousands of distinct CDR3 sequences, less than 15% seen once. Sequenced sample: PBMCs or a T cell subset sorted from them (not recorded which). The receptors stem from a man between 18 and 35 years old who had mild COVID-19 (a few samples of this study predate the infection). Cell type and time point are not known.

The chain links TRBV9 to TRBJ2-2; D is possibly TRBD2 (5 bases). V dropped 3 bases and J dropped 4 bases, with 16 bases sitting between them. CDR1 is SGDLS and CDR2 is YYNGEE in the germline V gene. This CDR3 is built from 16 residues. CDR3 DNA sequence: TGTGCCAGCAGCGCCGAGGGCACCGTATTCACCGGGGAGCTGTTTTTT. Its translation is CASSAEGTVFTGELFF.

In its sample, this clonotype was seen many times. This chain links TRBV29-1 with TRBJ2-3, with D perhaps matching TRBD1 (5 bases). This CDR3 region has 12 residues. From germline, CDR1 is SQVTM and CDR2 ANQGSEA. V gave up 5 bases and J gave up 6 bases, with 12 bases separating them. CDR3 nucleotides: TGCAGCGTTTCAGGGTCTACCGATACGCAGTATTTT. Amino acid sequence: CSVSGSTDTQYF.

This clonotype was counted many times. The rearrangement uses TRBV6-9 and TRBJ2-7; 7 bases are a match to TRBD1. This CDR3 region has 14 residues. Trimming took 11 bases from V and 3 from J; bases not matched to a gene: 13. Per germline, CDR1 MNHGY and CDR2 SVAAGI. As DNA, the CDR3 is TGTGCCGGGACCCGAGGGGGCAAGATCTACGAGCAGTACGTC. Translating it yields CAGTRGGKIYEQYV.

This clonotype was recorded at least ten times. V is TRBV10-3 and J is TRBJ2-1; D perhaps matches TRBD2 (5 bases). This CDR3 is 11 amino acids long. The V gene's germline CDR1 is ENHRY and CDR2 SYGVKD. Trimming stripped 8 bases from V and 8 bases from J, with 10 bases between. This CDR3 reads CAIGELDEQFF. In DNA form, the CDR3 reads TGTGCCATCGGGGAGTTGGATGAGCAGTTCTTC.

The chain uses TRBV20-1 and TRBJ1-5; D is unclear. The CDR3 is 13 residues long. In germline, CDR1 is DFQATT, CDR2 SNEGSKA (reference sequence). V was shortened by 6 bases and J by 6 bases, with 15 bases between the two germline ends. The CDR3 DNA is TGCAGTGCGACGAGCGTGCGAGTTCAGCCCCAGCATTTT. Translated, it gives CSATSVRVQPQHF.

This CDR3 is CASSLAVGSGANVLTF. DNA of the CDR3: TGTGCCAGCAGCTTAGCGGTCGGCTCTGGGGCCAACGTCCTGACTTTC. The rearrangement uses TRBV7-2 and TRBJ2-6; D uncertain. There are 16 residues in the CDR3. V shed 0 bases and J shed 0 bases, with 6 bases lying between them. CDR1 is SGHTA and CDR2 is FQGNSA in the germline V gene.

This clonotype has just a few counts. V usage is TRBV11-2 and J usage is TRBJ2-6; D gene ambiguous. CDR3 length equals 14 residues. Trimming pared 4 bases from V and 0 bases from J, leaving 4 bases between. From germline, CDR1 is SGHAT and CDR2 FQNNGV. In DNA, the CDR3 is TGTGCCAGCAGCTCGTTCTCTGGGGCCAACGTCCTGACTTTC. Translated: CASSSFSGANVLTF.

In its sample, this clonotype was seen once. CDR3 in amino acids: CASSLGGSGGADTQYF. For the CDR3, the DNA is TGTGCCAGCAGTTTAGGAGGTAGCGGGGGGGCAGATACGCAGTATTTT. The chain links TRBV12-3 or TRBV12-4 to TRBJ2-3; 11 nucleotides align to TRBD2. There are 16 residues in the CDR3. V shed 1 base and J 4 bases; nucleotides not matched to a gene: 4.

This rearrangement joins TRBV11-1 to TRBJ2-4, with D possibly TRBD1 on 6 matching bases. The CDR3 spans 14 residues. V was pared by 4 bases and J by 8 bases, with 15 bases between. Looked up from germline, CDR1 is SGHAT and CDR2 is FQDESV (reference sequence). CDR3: CASSSGESRDIQYF. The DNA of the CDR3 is TGTGCCAGCAGCTCAGGGGAGAGCCGGGACATTCAGTACTTC. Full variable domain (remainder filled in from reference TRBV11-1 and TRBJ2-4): EAEVAQSPRYKITEKSQAVAFWCDPISGHATLYWYRQILGQGPELLVQFQDESVVDDSQLPKDRFSAERLKGVDSTLKIQPAELGDSAMYLCASSSGESRDIQYFGAGTRLSVL.

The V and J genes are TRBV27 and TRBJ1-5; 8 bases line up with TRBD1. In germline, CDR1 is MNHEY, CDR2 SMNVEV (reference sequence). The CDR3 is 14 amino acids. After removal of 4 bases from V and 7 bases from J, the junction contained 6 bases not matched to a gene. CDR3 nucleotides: TGTGCCAGCAGTTCGACAGGGGTTGGACAGCCCCAGCATTTT. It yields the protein CASSSTGVGQPQHF.

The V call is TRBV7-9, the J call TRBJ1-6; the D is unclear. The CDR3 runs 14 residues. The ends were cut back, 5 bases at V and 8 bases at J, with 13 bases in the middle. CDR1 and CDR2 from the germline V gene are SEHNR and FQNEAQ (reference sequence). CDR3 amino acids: CASSPGRIDSPLHF. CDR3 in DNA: TGTGCCAGCAGCCCCGGACGGATCGATTCACCCCTCCACTTT. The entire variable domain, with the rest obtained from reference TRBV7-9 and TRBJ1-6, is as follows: DTGVSQNPRHKITKRGQNVTFRCDPISEHNRLYWYRQTLGQGPEFLTYFQNEAQLEKSRLLSDRFSAERPKGSFSTLEIQRTEQGDSAMYLCASSPGRIDSPLHFGNGTRLTVT.

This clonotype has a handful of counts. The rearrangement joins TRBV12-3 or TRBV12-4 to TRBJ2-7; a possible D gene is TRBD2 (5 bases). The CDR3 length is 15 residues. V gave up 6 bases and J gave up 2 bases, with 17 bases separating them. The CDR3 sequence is CASRILGDPAYEQYF. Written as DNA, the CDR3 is TGTGCCAGCAGGATACTAGGCGATCCGGCCTACGAGCAGTACTTC.

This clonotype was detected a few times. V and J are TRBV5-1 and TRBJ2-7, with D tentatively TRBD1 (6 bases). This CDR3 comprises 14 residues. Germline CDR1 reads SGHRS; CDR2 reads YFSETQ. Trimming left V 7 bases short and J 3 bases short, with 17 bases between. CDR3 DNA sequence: TGCGCCAGCGGAAACGGAAGGGGGAACTACGAGCAGTACTTC. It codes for CASGNGRGNYEQYF.

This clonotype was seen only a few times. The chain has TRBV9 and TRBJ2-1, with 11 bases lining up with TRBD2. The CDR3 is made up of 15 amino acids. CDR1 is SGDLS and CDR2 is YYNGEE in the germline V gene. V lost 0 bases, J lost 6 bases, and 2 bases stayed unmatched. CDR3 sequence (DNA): TGTGCCAGCAGCGTAGCACTAGCGGGGGCCAATGAGCAGTTCTTC. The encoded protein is CASSVALAGANEQFF.

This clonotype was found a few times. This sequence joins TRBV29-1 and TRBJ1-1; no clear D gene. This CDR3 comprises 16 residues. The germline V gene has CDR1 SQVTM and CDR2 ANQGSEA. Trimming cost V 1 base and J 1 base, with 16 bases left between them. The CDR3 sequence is CSVEGSSSGGNTEAFF. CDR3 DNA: TGCAGCGTTGAAGGGAGCAGTTCGGGAGGGAACACTGAAGCTTTCTTT.

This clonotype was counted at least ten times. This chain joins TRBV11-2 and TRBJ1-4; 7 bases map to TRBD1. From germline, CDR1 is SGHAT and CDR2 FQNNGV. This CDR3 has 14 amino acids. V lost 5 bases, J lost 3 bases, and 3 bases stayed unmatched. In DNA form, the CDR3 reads TGTGCCAGCAGCCTTGGACAGGCTAATGAAAAACTGTTTTTT. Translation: CASSLGQANEKLFF. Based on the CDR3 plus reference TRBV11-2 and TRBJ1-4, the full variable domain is EAGVAQSPRYKIIEKRQSVAFWCNPISGHATLYWYQQILGQGPKLLIQFQNNGVVDDSQLPKDRFSAERLKGVDSTLKIQPAKLEDSAVYLCASSLGQANEKLFFGSGTQLSVL.

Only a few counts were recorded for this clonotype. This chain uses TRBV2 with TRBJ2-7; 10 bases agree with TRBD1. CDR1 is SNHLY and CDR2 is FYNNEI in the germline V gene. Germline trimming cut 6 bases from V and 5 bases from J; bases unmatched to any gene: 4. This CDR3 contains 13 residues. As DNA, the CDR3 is TGTGCCAGCAGGGACAGGGGGGTCCACGAGCAGTACTTC. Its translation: CASRDRGVHEQYF.

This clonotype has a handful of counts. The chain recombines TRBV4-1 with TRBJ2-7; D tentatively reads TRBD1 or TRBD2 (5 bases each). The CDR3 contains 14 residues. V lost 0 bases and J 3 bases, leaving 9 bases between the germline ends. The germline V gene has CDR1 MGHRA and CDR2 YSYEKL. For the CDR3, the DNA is TGCGCCAGCAGCCAAGATGAGGGGAGCTACGAGCAGTACTTC. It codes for CASSQDEGSYEQYF.

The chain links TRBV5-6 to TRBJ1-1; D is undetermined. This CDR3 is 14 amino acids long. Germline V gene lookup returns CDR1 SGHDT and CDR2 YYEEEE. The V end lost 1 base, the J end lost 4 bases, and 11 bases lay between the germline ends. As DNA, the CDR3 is TGTGCCAGCAGCTTGTGGGGAGCCGGCACTGAAGCTTTCTTT. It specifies CASSLWGAGTEAFF.

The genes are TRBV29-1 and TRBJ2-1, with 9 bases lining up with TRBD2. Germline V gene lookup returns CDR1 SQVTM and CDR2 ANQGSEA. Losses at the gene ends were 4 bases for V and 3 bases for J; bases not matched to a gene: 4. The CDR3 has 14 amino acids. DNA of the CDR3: TGCAGCGTTGTCCTAGCGGGATACTACAATGAGCAGTTCTTC. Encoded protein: CSVVLAGYYNEQFF.

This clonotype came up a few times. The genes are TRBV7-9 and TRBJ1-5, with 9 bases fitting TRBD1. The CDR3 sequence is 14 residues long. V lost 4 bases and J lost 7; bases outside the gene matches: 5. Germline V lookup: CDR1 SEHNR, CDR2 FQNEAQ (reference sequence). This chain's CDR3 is CASSSTGGGQPQHF. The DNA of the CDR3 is TGTGCCAGCAGCTCCACAGGGGGCGGGCAGCCCCAGCATTTT.

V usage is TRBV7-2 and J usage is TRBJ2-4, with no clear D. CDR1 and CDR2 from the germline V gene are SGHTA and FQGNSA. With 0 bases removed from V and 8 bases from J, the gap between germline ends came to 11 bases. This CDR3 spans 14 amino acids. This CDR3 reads CASSLAGPRDIQYF. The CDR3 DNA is TGTGCCAGCAGCTTAGCAGGCCCTCGGGACATTCAGTACTTC.

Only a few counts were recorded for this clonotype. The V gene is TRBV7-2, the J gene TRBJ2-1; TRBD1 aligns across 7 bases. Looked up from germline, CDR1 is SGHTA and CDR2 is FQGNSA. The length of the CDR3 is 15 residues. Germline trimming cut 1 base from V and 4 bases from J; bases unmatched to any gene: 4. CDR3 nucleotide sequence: TGTGCCAGCAGCTTAGACAGGGGAGAGTACAATGAGCAGTTCTTC. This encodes CASSLDRGEYNEQFF.

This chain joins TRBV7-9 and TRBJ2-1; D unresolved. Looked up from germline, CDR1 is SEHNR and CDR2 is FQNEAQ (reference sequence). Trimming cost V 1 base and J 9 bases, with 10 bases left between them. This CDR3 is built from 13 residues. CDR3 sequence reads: CASSLGLTGEQFF. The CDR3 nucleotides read TGTGCCAGCAGCTTAGGCCTAACCGGTGAGCAGTTCTTC.

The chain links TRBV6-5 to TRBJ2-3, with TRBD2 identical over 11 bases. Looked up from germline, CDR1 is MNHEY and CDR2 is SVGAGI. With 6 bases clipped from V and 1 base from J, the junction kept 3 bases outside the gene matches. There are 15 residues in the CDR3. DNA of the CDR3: TGTGCCAGCAGCCTACTAGCGGGGGGCACAGATACGCAGTATTTT. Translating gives CASSLLAGGTDTQYF.

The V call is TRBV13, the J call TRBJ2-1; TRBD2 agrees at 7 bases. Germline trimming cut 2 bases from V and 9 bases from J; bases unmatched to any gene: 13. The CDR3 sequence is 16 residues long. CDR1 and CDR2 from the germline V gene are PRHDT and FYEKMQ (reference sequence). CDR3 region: CASSLRGVGHASEQFF. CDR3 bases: TGTGCCAGCAGCTTACGGGGGGTCGGTCATGCAAGTGAGCAGTTCTTC.

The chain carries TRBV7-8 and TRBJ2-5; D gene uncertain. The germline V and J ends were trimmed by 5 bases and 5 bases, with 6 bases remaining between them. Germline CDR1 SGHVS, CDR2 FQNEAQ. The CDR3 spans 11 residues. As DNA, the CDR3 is TGTGCCAGCAGCCCGGACGAGACCCAGTACTTC. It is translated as CASSPDETQYF.

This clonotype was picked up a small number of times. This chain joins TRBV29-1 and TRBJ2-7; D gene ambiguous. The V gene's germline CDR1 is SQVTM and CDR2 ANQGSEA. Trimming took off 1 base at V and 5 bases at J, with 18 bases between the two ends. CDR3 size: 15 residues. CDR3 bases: TGCAGCGTTGAAGGTTCCGCAGAGGCAATTAACGAGCAGTACGTC. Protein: CSVEGSAEAINEQYV.

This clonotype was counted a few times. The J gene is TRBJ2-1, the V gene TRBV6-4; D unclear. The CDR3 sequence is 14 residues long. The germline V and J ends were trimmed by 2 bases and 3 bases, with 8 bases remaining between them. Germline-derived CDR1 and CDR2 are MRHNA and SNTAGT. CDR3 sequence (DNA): TGTGCCAGCAGTGACCTGGCTGGCTACAATGAGCAGTTCTTC. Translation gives CASSDLAGYNEQFF.